This is a list of T cell receptor beta chains from one sample in a study of cytomegalovirus exposure and HLA in healthy donors. TCRdb's copy holds only in-frame clones and misses some; the assay was immunoSEQ multiplex PCR. The repertoire holds fewer than 85,000 clones, roughly 94% seen once, with 0.5% to 0.65% in the top ten. The source material was PBMCs. All receptors derive from a woman aged 18-35 years in good health and CMV-seronegative. The CDR3 runs from the conserved cysteine through the conserved F or W. A D gene is named only where the DNA matches it firmly. Only part of the rows carry a size: once, few, many, or a class if the clone is expanded.

>-|-|TRBJ2-5|TRBV2
TGTGCCAGCAGTGGAGGTTTAGGAAGCCAAGAGACCCAGTACTTC
CASSGGLGSQETQYF
>TRBD1|-|TRBJ2-7|TRBV19
TGTGCCACGAAGGGGGCAGTCGGGCTACCGTACGAGCAGTACTTC
CATKGAVGLPYEQYF
>-|-|TRBJ2-3|TRBV9
TGTGCCAGCAGCGTTCAGGGCACAGATACGCAGTATTTT
CASSVQGTDTQYF
>-|-|TRBJ1-1|TRBV4-1
TGCGCCAGCAAGGTCCCAGGCAACACTGAAGCTTTCTTT
CASKVPGNTEAFF
>-|-|TRBJ2-7|TRBV30
TGTGCCTGGAGCTTATTGGCGGGGATCTCCTACGAGCAGTACTTC
CAWSLLAGISYEQYF
>-|-|TRBJ2-1|TRBV6-1
TGTGCCAGCAGTGAAGGGGCGGGCCCCCCGGATGAGCAGTTCTTC
CASSEGAGPPDEQFF
>-|once|TRBJ1-1|TRBV2
TGTGCCAGCAGTCTTAACACTGAAGCTTTCTTT
CASSLNTEAFF
>-|-|TRBJ2-1|TRBV15
TGTGCCACCAGCAGAGAGGTCGGGGTGTCCTACAATGAGCAGTTCTTC
CATSREVGVSYNEQFF
>TRBD2|-|TRBJ2-3|TRBV9
TGTGCCAGCAGCGTAGCCGGCCTAGCGGGGAAGGATACGCAGTATTTT
CASSVAGLAGKDTQYF
>-|-|TRBJ2-7|TRBV19
TGTGCCAGTAGTATGGTGGTGATAGGAAACAGGAGCTCCTACGAGCAGTACTTC
CASSMVVIGNRSSYEQYF
>-|-|TRBJ2-7|TRBV7-6
TGTGCCAGCAGCCCCGGACAGTACTACGAGCAGTACTTC
CASSPGQYYEQYF
>TRBD1|once|TRBJ2-1|TRBV6-4
TGTGCCAGCAGTGAGTTCCGAGGGGGCGAGCAGTTCTTC
CASSEFRGGEQFF
>TRBD2|once|TRBJ2-7|TRBV15
TGTGCCACCAAAAGAGAAGGGACTAGCTCCTACGAGCAGTACTTC
CATKREGTSSYEQYF
>TRBD1|-|TRBJ1-2|TRBV2
TGTGCCAGCAGTCCGAGACAGGGAACCAACTATGGCTACACCTTC
CASSPRQGTNYGYTF
>TRBD1|-|TRBJ2-1|TRBV19
TGTGCCAGTAGTAGGGGGACAGCGTCCTACAATGAGCAGTTCTTC
CASSRGTASYNEQFF
>-|-|TRBJ1-2|TRBV30
TGTGCCTGCGCTCTAGGATCCTATGGCTACACCTTC
CACALGSYGYTF
>-|once|TRBJ1-2|TRBV7-9
TGTGCCAGCAGCCCGACGGGACGGGGGGGCTATGGCTACACCTTC
CASSPTGRGGYGYTF
>-|-|TRBJ2-3|TRBV4-3
TGCGCCAGCAGCCAAGAATACAGCTTTACGCGACGTGATACGCAGTATTTT
CASSQEYSFTRRDTQYF
>TRBD1|-|TRBJ1-6|TRBV19
TGTGCCAGTAGTATGGACAGGTGGAGCTCCTATAATTCACCCCTCCACTTT
CASSMDRWSSYNSPLHF
>-|-|TRBJ1-6|TRBV7-9
TGTGCCAGCAGCTTAGAAATGAGCTCCTATAATTCACCCCTCCACTTT
CASSLEMSSYNSPLHF
>-|few|TRBJ1-4|TRBV7-8
TGTGCCAGCAGCCCGCACAGGGTGACTAATGAAAAACTGTTTTTT
CASSPHRVTNEKLFF
>TRBD1|-|TRBJ2-5|TRBV6-6
TGTGCCACCAAGGTTGGAGACAGGGGACCTAAAGAGACCCAGTACTTC
CATKVGDRGPKETQYF
>TRBD2|-|TRBJ2-5|TRBV7-9
TGTGCCAGCAGCGCAGGGATGGTAGCGGGGGCAGTGGGAGAGACCCAGTACTTC
CASSAGMVAGAVGETQYF
>-|once|TRBJ1-4|TRBV5-1
TGCGCCAGCAGCTTGCAGCCCGAGGAATATGAAAAACTGTTTTTT
CASSLQPEEYEKLFF
>-|-|TRBJ1-1|TRBV9
TGTGCCAGCAGCAAAGGGAGTCATCCCGAAGCTTTCTTT
CASSKGSHPEAFF
>TRBD2|-|TRBJ2-7|TRBV9
TGTGCCAGCAGCTTAACTAGCGGGGTCCCCTACGAGCAGTACTTC
CASSLTSGVPYEQYF
>-|-|TRBJ2-3|TRBV9
TGTGCCAGCAGCCTCCGCACAGATACGCAGTATTTT
CASSLRTDTQYF
>-|-|TRBJ2-7|TRBV5-1
TGCGCCAGCAGCTGGGTTGATCATGGGAGCTCCTACGAGCAGTACTTC
CASSWVDHGSSYEQYF
>-|-|TRBJ2-2|TRBV5-6
TGTGCCAGCAGCTCAGGGAATACCGGGGAGCTGTTTTTT
CASSSGNTGELFF
>TRBD1|once|TRBJ1-6|TRBV9
TGTGCCAGCAGCGTTGGGACAGGGGTAAATTCACCCCTCCACTTT
CASSVGTGVNSPLHF
>TRBD1|-|TRBJ2-2|TRBV2
TGTGCAGCAGGGACAGGGGAGACCGGGGAGCTGTTTTTT
CAAGTGETGELFF
>TRBD1|few|TRBJ1-5|TRBV6-5
TGTGCCAGCAGTCAAGGGAGGACAGGGAAACAGCCCCAGCATTTT
CASSQGRTGKQPQHF
>-|-|TRBJ2-1|TRBV11-2
TGTGCCAGCAGCTTAGTGGCGGGGGCAAGCAATGAGCAGTTCTTC
CASSLVAGASNEQFF
>TRBD1|-|TRBJ1-6|TRBV30
TGTGCCTGGGACAGGGAAAATTCACCCCTCCACTTT
CAWDRENSPLHF
>-|once|TRBJ2-7|TRBV28
TGTGCCAGCAGTCCTATCCCCATCGTCTCCTACGAGCAGTACTTC
CASSPIPIVSYEQYF
>-|-|TRBJ1-1|TRBV27
TGTGCCAGCAACAGGGTAAGGGCGAACACTGAAGCTTTCTTT
CASNRVRANTEAFF
>-|-|TRBJ1-3|TRBV28
TGTGCCAGCAGTCCGCAGGGCCCTGGAAACACCATATATTTT
CASSPQGPGNTIYF
>-|once|TRBJ1-6|TRBV19
TGTGCCAGTAGTAATGCGGGAAACCTGTTTAATTCACCCCTCCACTTT
CASSNAGNLFNSPLHF
>TRBD2|once|TRBJ2-1|TRBV28
TGTGCCAGCACCTCTAGCGGTGACTACAATGAGCAGTTCTTC
CASTSSGDYNEQFF
>TRBD1|-|TRBJ2-6|TRBV30
TGTGCCCGGGACAGCTCTGGGGCCAACGTCCTGACTTTC
CARDSSGANVLTF
>TRBD1|-|TRBJ2-1|TRBV9
TGTGCCAGCAGCGAGGGGGACAGATACAATGAGCAGTTCTTC
CASSEGDRYNEQFF
>-|once|TRBJ1-3|TRBV7-3
TGTGCCAGCAGCTTAGGTAGCCAGTTCTCTGGAAACACCATATATTTT
CASSLGSQFSGNTIYF
>-|-|TRBJ1-2|TRBV27
TGTGCCAGCACTCAGAACAGACAAGAGGGTGGCTACACCTTC
CASTQNRQEGGYTF
>TRBD1|-|TRBJ1-5|TRBV19
TGTGCCAGTCCCGGACAGGCGACGATTTATAGCAATCAGCCCCAGCATTTT
CASPGQATIYSNQPQHF
>-|few|TRBJ1-5|TRBV10-3
TGTGCCATCAGTCCAGGGGATCAGCCCCAGCATTTT
CAISPGDQPQHF
>-|-|TRBJ1-3|TRBV11-2
TGTGCCAGCTATGAGGGAAACACCATATATTTT
CASYEGNTIYF
>TRBD1|-|TRBJ1-5|TRBV15
TGTGCCACCAGCAGACGACAGGGGGCGAGCAATCAGCCCCAGCATTTT
CATSRRQGASNQPQHF
>-|-|TRBJ1-5|TRBV6-5
TGTGCCAGCAGTACCAGGGGACCTGGCAATCAGCCCCAGCATTTT
CASSTRGPGNQPQHF
>TRBD2|-|TRBJ2-5|TRBV2
TGTGCCAGCAGTGAACACAGCGGGGGAATGACCCAGTACTTC
CASSEHSGGMTQYF
>TRBD2|few|TRBJ2-1|TRBV4-3
TGCGCCAGCAGCCAAGATGATAGCAGCGGGGGCCACAATGAGCAGTTCTTC
CASSQDDSSGGHNEQFF
>-|once|TRBJ1-6|TRBV7-9
TGTGCCAGCAGCTCCCAGGGTGGTTTGGGTTCACCCCTCCACTTT
CASSSQGGLGSPLHF
>TRBD1|-|TRBJ1-2|TRBV27
TGTGCCAGCACCCCCCGACCGGGACAGGGGGCCACAAAATATGGCTACACCTTC
CASTPRPGQGATKYGYTF